The clone carrying this T cell receptor beta chain was counted a single time. Its antigen is currently unknown. This specimen comes from a study of T-cell memory formation after mild COVID-19. Findings of the study overall: Clones contracting over day 15 to 85 were CD4/CD8 balanced, with later expanders leaning CD4+.

Germline V gene sequence: CDR1 LGHDT, CDR2 YNNKEL (reference sequence). V was clipped by 5 bases and J by 6 bases, with 14 bases between them. CDR3 size: 13 residues. TCRdb itself ran the 5' RACE reads through MiXCR, one entry per CDR3 protein. The table includes approximately 300,000 distinct CDR3 sequences, 15% to 20% detected once. The source is a man between 18 and 35 years old who had mild COVID-19 (a few samples of this study predate the infection). Cell type and time point are not known. The rearrangement links TRBV3-1 to TRBJ2-7; D is ambiguous. Sequenced: PBMCs or a T cell subset sorted from them (not recorded which). CDR3 in amino acids: CASSFTSGSEQYF. The CDR3 bases are TGTGCCAGCAGCTTTACCTCTGGGTCCGAGCAGTACTTC.